These 29 T cell receptor beta chains were all obtained from the same sample, sequenced in a study of cytomegalovirus exposure and HLA in healthy donors. The PCR was carried out with 60 Vbeta primers and 13 Jbeta primers. Profiling relied on immunoSEQ multiplex PCR, and the TCRdb table lists in-frame clones only, not all of them. The profile shows under 200,000 clones, approximately 70% of them singletons. The sequencing input was PBMCs. The receptor set was obtained from a woman younger than 45 in good health and CMV-seronegative.

The rearrangement joins TRBV18 to TRBJ1-2; D unclear. Trimming removed 5 bases at V and 5 bases at J, with 21 bases between. The CDR3 has 16 residues. The germline gives CDR1 KGHSH, CDR2 LQKENI. The CDR3 sequence: CASSSSVVATSYGYTF. Here the CDR3 DNA reads TGTGCCAGCTCATCCTCTGTAGTCGCCACTTCTTATGGCTACACCTTC.

This sequence joins TRBV14 and TRBJ2-1; D perhaps matches TRBD1 (8 bases). The CDR3 is 16 residues long. Germline V lookup: CDR1 SGHDN, CDR2 FVKESK. With 3 bases removed from V and 4 bases from J, the gap between germline ends came to 16 bases. CDR3 in amino acids: CASSQGGQGAYNEQFF. Here the CDR3 DNA reads TGTGCCAGCAGCCAGGGAGGGCAGGGGGCTTACAATGAGCAGTTCTTC.

The V and J genes are TRBV2 and TRBJ1-1, with TRBD1 matching 7 bases. The germline CDR1 and CDR2 sequences are SNHLY and FYNNEI. Losses at the gene ends were 6 bases for V and 1 base for J; bases not matched to a gene: 5. This CDR3 region has 14 residues. The CDR3 sequence: CASRLQGTNTEAFF. DNA for the CDR3: TGTGCCAGCAGACTACAGGGGACGAACACTGAAGCTTTCTTT.

The chain combines TRBV7-8 with TRBJ2-3; 12 bases agree with TRBD2. V trimming: 1 base; J trimming: 5 bases; junction bases outside the gene matches: 16. CDR1 is SGHVS, CDR2 FQNEAQ, per germline. This CDR3 is built from 20 residues. The CDR3 is CASSLGRLAGEARGRDTQYF. In nucleotides, the CDR3 is TGTGCCAGCAGCTTAGGAAGACTAGCGGGGGAAGCAAGGGGGAGAGATACGCAGTATTTT.

V is TRBV5-1 and J is TRBJ1-2, with TRBD1 matching 7 bases. This CDR3 region has 14 residues. Germline trimming cut 4 bases from V and 2 bases from J; bases unmatched to any gene: 5. Looked up from germline, CDR1 is SGHRS and CDR2 is YFSETQ. The DNA of the CDR3 is TGCGCCAGCAGCCCCCAGGGGGAGAACTATGGCTACACCTTC. This codes for CASSPQGENYGYTF.

The V and J genes are TRBV27 and TRBJ2-3; TRBD2 aligns across 11 bases. CDR1 is MNHEY and CDR2 is SMNVEV in the germline V gene (reference sequence). V shed 5 bases and J 5 bases; nucleotides not matched to a gene: 12. The length of the CDR3 is 17 residues. The CDR3 DNA follows: TGTGCCAGCAGTGACCTTAGCGGGAGGGCCAGGGGAGATACGCAGTATTTT. Its translation is CASSDLSGRARGDTQYF.

CDR3 sequence (DNA): TGCGCCAGCAGCTTGGTCACAGGGGGAACCTACGAGCAGTACTTC. This sequence encodes CASSLVTGGTYEQYF. This chain connects TRBV5-1 to TRBJ2-7, with TRBD1 matching over 8 bases. CDR1 and CDR2 (germline): SGHRS, YFSETQ. The CDR3 runs 15 residues. Unmatched junction bases numbered 4, after V lost 0 bases and J lost 2 bases.

V gene TRBV30 combines with J gene TRBJ2-7; 7 nucleotides agree with TRBD1. Germline CDR1 reads GTSNPN; CDR2 reads SVGIG (reference sequence). V was pared by 4 bases and J by 5 bases, with 8 bases of the junction left unmatched. This CDR3 is 13 amino acids long. The DNA for the CDR3 is TGTGCCTGGACCAAGACAGGGTTGAACGAGCAGTACTTC. Protein product: CAWTKTGLNEQYF.

The genes are TRBV7-2 and TRBJ2-7; 8 bases map to TRBD2. CDR3 length: 15 amino acids. CDR1 is SGHTA and CDR2 is FQGNSA in the germline V gene. Trimming cost V 5 bases and J 3 bases; bases outside gene matches: 9. CDR3 coding DNA: TGTGCCAGCAGCCCGGGCAGCGGGAGTCTCTACGAGCAGTACTTC. Translation gives CASSPGSGSLYEQYF.

The chain has TRBV30 and TRBJ1-4; TRBD1 matches 7 bases. CDR3 length: 13 amino acids. Looked up from germline, CDR1 is GTSNPN and CDR2 is SVGIG (reference sequence). Unmatched junction bases numbered 2, after V lost 1 base and J lost 6 bases. For the CDR3, the DNA is TGTGCCTGGAGTGGGGGGACAGATGAAAAACTGTTTTTT. It encodes CAWSGGTDEKLFF.

The chain has TRBV6-4 and TRBJ2-3, with TRBD1 as a possible D gene (6 bases). The V end was cut by 1 base, the J end by 0 bases, with 17 bases between. Per the germline V gene, CDR1 is MRHNA and CDR2 is SNTAGT. This CDR3 has 18 amino acids. CDR3 nucleotide sequence: TGTGCCAGCAGTGACTGGTACAGGGTTGGTCCTAGCACAGATACGCAGTATTTT. Residues: CASSDWYRVGPSTDTQYF.

The chain employs TRBV4-1 and TRBJ1-4, with D perhaps TRBD1 (6 bases). V was clipped by 2 bases and J by 2 bases, with 15 bases between them. The CDR3 loop spans 17 amino acids. Germline CDR1 is MGHRA and CDR2 is YSYEKL. The CDR3 DNA follows: TGCGCCAGCAGCCAATTAGGGGGGGGCAGGACTAATGAAAAACTGTTTTTT. The encoded protein is CASSQLGGGRTNEKLFF.

CDR3 in amino acids: CASSFQGPTLGTEAFF. The CDR3 nucleotides are TGTGCCAGCAGCTTCCAGGGCCCTACCCTGGGGACTGAAGCTTTCTTT. V is TRBV7-6 and J is TRBJ1-1; D perhaps matches TRBD1 (5 bases). Trimming left V 3 bases short and J 5 bases short, with 19 bases between. The CDR3 spans 16 residues. Germline-derived CDR1 and CDR2 are SGHVS and FNYEAQ.

The V call is TRBV5-1, the J call TRBJ1-1, with 8 bases matching TRBD1. V shed 4 bases, J shed 5 bases, and the junction held 7 bases outside the gene matches. The CDR3 consists of 14 residues. Germline V gene sequence: CDR1 SGHRS, CDR2 YFSETQ. In DNA, the CDR3 is TGCGCCAGCAGCAGGACGACAGGGGAGACTGAAGCTTTCTTT. Amino acid sequence: CASSRTTGETEAFF.

The chain carries TRBV25-1 and TRBJ1-1; 8 positions match TRBD1. The CDR3 totals 16 residues. V trimming: 6 bases; J trimming: 0 bases; junction bases outside the gene matches: 9. The germline V gene encodes CDR1 MGHDK and CDR2 SYGVNS. The CDR3 nucleotides are TGTGCCAGCAGCCGAGGACAGGGAATCATGAACACTGAAGCTTTCTTT. Its translation: CASSRGQGIMNTEAFF.

This clone was counted between two and nine times. This sequence joins TRBV10-2 and TRBJ2-7; tentative D call: TRBD1 (6 bases). V was clipped by 2 bases and J by 0 bases, with 11 bases between them. Germline V gene sequence: CDR1 WSHSY, CDR2 SAAADI. This CDR3 is 15 amino acids long. The CDR3 sequence: CASSERGTLSYEQYF. The DNA of the CDR3 is TGCGCCAGCAGTGAGAGGGGGACACTCTCCTACGAGCAGTACTTC.

V is TRBV7-2 and J is TRBJ2-1, with a possible D match to TRBD2 (6 bases). The CDR3 spans 18 residues. In germline, CDR1 is SGHTA, CDR2 FQGNSA. The V end lost 5 bases, the J end lost 4 bases, and 24 bases lay between the germline ends. The CDR3 loop is CASSIRDSPSFEYNEQFF. CDR3 DNA sequence: TGTGCCAGCAGCATCCGGGACTCCCCTTCGTTCGAGTACAATGAGCAGTTCTTC.

The DNA for the CDR3 is TGTGCCATCAGTGAGTTCCCAGGCGATGGCTACACCTTC. Its protein product is CAISEFPGDGYTF. The V gene is TRBV10-3, the J gene TRBJ1-2; D remains ambiguous. V gave up 1 base and J gave up 6 bases, with 9 bases separating them. The CDR3 spans 13 residues. Looked up from germline, CDR1 is ENHRY and CDR2 is SYGVKD.

There are a few counts of this clone. The rearrangement links TRBV6-5 to TRBJ1-2, with D perhaps matching TRBD1 (6 bases). From germline, CDR1 is MNHEY and CDR2 SVGAGI. The CDR3 runs to 12 residues. Trimming cost V 6 bases and J 3 bases, with 8 bases left between them. The CDR3 DNA follows: TGTGCCAGCAGAGGACAGTACTATGGCTACACCTTC. It yields the protein CASRGQYYGYTF.

CDR3 DNA sequence: TGTGCCAGCAGTTTAGGGGACTCTATTAGCTACGAGCAGTACTTC. Protein sequence: CASSLGDSISYEQYF. V is TRBV28 and J is TRBJ2-7, with a weak D call TRBD2 (6 bases). CDR3 length: 15 amino acids. CDR1 MDHEN and CDR2 SYDVKM come from the germline V gene. Trimming removed 2 bases from V and 3 bases from J, with 14 bases in between.

This chain links TRBV5-6 with TRBJ1-4; D possibly corresponds to TRBD1 (6 bases). CDR3 length equals 15 residues. CDR1 SGHDT and CDR2 YYEEEE come from the germline V gene. The V and J ends lost 3 bases and 4 bases respectively, with 13 bases between them. This CDR3 is CASSSGQTINEKLFF. CDR3 bases: TGTGCCAGCAGCTCAGGACAGACCATTAATGAAAAACTGTTTTTT.

The J gene is TRBJ2-5, the V gene TRBV2, with D maybe TRBD2 (6 bases). Trimming cost V 7 bases and J 5 bases, with 17 bases left between them. Germline V CDR1 and CDR2: SNHLY, FYNNEI. The CDR3 has 14 residues. The CDR3 DNA reads TGTGCCAGCACTCTCCCGGGGGTGGTGGAGACCCAGTACTTC. It yields the protein CASTLPGVVETQYF. The full variable domain, its missing parts supplied by reference TRBV2 and TRBJ2-5, is EPEVTQTPSHQVTQMGQEVILRCVPISNHLYFYWYRQILGQKVEFLVSFYNNEISEKSEIFDDQFSVERPDGSNFTLKIRSTKLEDSAMYFCASTLPGVVETQYFGPGTRLLVL.

This clone was observed a few times. The CDR3 region is CASSQGTQVQNTEAFF. DNA for the CDR3: TGCGCCAGCAGCCAAGGGACTCAGGTACAGAACACTGAAGCTTTCTTT. The V gene is TRBV4-3, the J gene TRBJ1-1, with D unclear. V was trimmed by 1 base and J by 1 base, leaving 13 bases between them. The CDR3 runs to 16 residues. Germline CDR1 is LGHNA and CDR2 is YSLEER.

The chain employs TRBV10-3 and TRBJ1-1; 9 bases align to TRBD1. Trimming took 6 bases from V and 1 from J; bases not matched to a gene: 3. The germline V gene has CDR1 ENHRY and CDR2 SYGVKD. This CDR3 has 14 amino acids. Here the CDR3 DNA reads TGTGCCATCAGCCAGGGACAGGGGAACACTGAAGCTTTCTTT. This encodes CAISQGQGNTEAFF.

The chain uses TRBV5-1 and TRBJ1-6, with D perhaps matching TRBD1 (5 bases). Trimming pared 4 bases from V and 1 base from J, leaving 15 bases between. CDR1 and CDR2 (germline): SGHRS, YFSETQ. This CDR3 has 17 residues. CDR3 DNA: TGCGCCAGCAGCCCGGCGGGGGGTAGGTCCTATAATTCACCCCTCCACTTT. Translation: CASSPAGGRSYNSPLHF.

The chain uses TRBV7-9 and TRBJ1-1; TRBD1 is a possible D gene (6 bases). Deletions cut 5 bases from V and 1 base from J, with 20 bases between. The CDR3 extends over 17 amino acids. The V gene's germline CDR1 is SEHNR and CDR2 FQNEAQ (reference sequence). CDR3 sequence (DNA): TGTGCCAGCAGCCTAACTTTGGCTTCAGGGGCGAACACTGAAGCTTTCTTT. This gives the protein CASSLTLASGANTEAFF.

J is TRBJ2-2 and V is TRBV19; the match to TRBD2 covers 8 bases. The CDR3 runs 15 residues. V lost 6 bases, J lost 6 bases, and 9 bases stayed unmatched. CDR1 and CDR2 from the germline V gene are LNHDA and SQIVND (reference sequence). The CDR3 DNA reads TGTGCCAGTAGCGGCGGGGGGAGGCGCGCCGGGGAGCTGTTTTTT. This gives the protein CASSGGGRRAGELFF.

The gene calls are TRBV6-1 and TRBJ2-5, with TRBD2 matching 7 bases. Trimming took 2 bases from V and 4 from J; bases not matched to a gene: 10. Germline V lookup: CDR1 MNHNS, CDR2 SASEGT. The CDR3 is made up of 16 amino acids. CDR3 sequence: CASSELGGIGGETQYF. CDR3 nucleotide sequence: TGTGCCAGCAGTGAATTGGGGGGGATTGGCGGAGAGACCCAGTACTTC.

This sequence joins TRBV7-2 and TRBJ2-3; unclear D gene. V lost 2 bases and J lost 0, with 6 bases in between. The CDR3 contains 14 residues. The germline gives CDR1 SGHTA, CDR2 FQGNSA. The CDR3 region has the DNA TGTGCCAGCAGCTTATTCGGTAGCACAGATACGCAGTATTTT. Translating gives CASSLFGSTDTQYF.